One and the same sample provided the 3 T cell receptor beta chains below, sequenced in a study of T cells in Graves' hyperthyroidism and ophthalmopathy. The source material, RNA transcripts, was used to amplify TCR beta CDR3 regions. The primer set for the first-round RT-PCR of the TCR CDR3 was HTBI. Each CDR3 protein is one row after TCRdb ran MiXCR on the multiplex PCR reads. The sample yields 350,000 to 400,000 distinct CDR3 sequences, approximately 15% seen once. Material for sequencing was blood. These receptor sequences come from a woman between 55 and 75 years old with Graves' hyperthyroidism.

This sequence joins TRBV12-5 and TRBJ2-5; 12 bases map to TRBD1. The CDR3 spans 16 residues. V shed 1 base, J shed 4 bases, and the junction held 4 bases outside the gene matches. Looked up from germline, CDR1 is LGHNT and CDR2 is FRNRAP. CDR3 in amino acids: CASGLGGQGAGETQYF. DNA of the CDR3: TGTGCTAGTGGTTTGGGGGGACAGGGGGCGGGAGAGACCCAGTACTTC.

This clonotype has more than one count but fewer than ten. The chain links TRBV18 to TRBJ2-7; the D gene is possibly TRBD1 (6 bases). Germline assignment: CDR1 KGHSH and CDR2 LQKENI. The CDR3 sequence is 15 residues long. The V and J ends lost 3 bases and 2 bases respectively, with 14 bases between them. The CDR3, as DNA: TGTGCCAGCTCACCTCAGGGACATGAGGCCTACGAGCAGTACTTC. Encoded protein: CASSPQGHEAYEQYF.

The chain combines TRBV6-9 with TRBJ2-1, with no clear D. Germline lookup yields CDR1 MNHGY and CDR2 SVAAGI. The CDR3 consists of 16 residues. Trimming pared 4 bases from V and 2 bases from J, leaving 15 bases between. The CDR3 coding sequence is TGTGCCAGCAGTTCAATAGCTGCCGGCCCCTACAATGAGCAGTTCTTC. It yields the protein CASSSIAAGPYNEQFF.